This TCR beta chain was obtained from a study of T cell repertoires in cytomegalovirus infection. Study context: Both a matching HLA type and CMV infection were indicated by public TCR beta signatures. Regarding the study as a whole: Across the ex vivo response, the dominant clonotypes were HLA-C-restricted CMV-specific TCR beta clonotypes. CMV carriers having the relevant HLA were flagged by cumulative public TCR beta family frequency.

There are 12 residues in the CDR3. The V end lost 3 bases, the J end lost 13 bases, and 10 bases lay between the germline ends. CDR1 is SGHTA, CDR2 FQGNSA, per germline. Notes on this clonotype: Its antigen is as yet unknown.

In TCRdb, the reads were re-called with MiXCR into one record per CDR3 protein. This sample has just over 450,000 distinct CDR3 sequences; approximately 40% occur once, and the top ten carry approximately 40%. This clonotype was obtained from a human donor in good health (CMV status not recorded). Some clones in this sample may be carry-over from other donors' samples. V usage is TRBV7-2 and J usage is TRBJ1-6; unclear D gene. Source: cultured PBMCs, taken from culture after CMV antigen stimulation. The CDR3 DNA reads as TGTGCCAGCAGCTTCAGATTCATGCCCCTCCACTTT. As protein: CASSFRFMPLHF.